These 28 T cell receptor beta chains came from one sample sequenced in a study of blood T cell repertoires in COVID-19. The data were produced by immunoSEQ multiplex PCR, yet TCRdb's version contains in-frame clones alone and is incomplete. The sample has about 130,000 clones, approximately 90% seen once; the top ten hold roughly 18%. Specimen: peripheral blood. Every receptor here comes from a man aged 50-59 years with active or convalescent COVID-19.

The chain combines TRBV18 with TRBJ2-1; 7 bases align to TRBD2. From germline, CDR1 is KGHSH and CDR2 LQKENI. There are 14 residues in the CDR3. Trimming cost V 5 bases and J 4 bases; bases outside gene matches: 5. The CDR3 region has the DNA TGTGCCAGCTCAAGGGCGGGACTATACAATGAGCAGTTCTTC. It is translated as CASSRAGLYNEQFF.

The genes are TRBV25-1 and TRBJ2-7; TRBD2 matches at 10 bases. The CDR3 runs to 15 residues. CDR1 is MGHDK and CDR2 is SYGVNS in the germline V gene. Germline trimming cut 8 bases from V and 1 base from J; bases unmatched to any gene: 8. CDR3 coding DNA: TGTGCCAGCGGTAGCGGGGGGCCCTTATCCTACGAGCAGTACTTC. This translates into CASGSGGPLSYEQYF.

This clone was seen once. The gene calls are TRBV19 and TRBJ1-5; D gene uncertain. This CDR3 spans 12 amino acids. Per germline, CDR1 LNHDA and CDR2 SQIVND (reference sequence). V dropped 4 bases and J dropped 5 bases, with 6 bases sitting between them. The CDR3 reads CASSTRDQPQHF. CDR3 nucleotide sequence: TGTGCCAGTAGTACTCGAGATCAGCCCCAGCATTTT.

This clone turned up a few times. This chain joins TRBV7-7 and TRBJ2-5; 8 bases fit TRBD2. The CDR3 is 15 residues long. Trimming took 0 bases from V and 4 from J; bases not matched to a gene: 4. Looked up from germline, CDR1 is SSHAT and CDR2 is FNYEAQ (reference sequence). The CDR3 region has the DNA TGTGCCAGCAGCTTAGCGGTTGGACTAGCAGAGACCCAGTACTTC. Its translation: CASSLAVGLAETQYF.

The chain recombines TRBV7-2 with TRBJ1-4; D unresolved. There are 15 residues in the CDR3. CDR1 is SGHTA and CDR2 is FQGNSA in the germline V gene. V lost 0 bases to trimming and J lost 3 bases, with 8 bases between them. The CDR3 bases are TGTGCCAGCAGCTTAGCCGGGGTCTCTAATGAAAAACTGTTTTTT. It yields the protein CASSLAGVSNEKLFF. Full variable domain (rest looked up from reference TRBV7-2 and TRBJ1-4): GAGVSQSPSNKVTEKGKDVELRCDPISGHTALYWYRQSLGQGLEFLIYFQGNSAPDKSGLPSDRFSAERTGGSVSTLTIQRTQQEDSAVYLCASSLAGVSNEKLFFGSGTQLSVL.

The CDR3, as DNA: TGTGCCAGCAGCCCCCTTCCCCCCACGATCCGGGATCAGCCCCAGCATTTT. Residues: CASSPLPPTIRDQPQHF. The chain links TRBV13 to TRBJ1-5; D unresolved. Germline CDR1 and CDR2: PRHDT and FYEKMQ (reference sequence). The CDR3 is 17 residues long. V dropped 5 bases and J dropped 5 bases, with 22 bases sitting between them.

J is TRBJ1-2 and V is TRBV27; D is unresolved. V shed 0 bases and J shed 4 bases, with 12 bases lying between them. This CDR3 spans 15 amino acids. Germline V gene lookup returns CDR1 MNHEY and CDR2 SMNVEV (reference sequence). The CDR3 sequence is CASSLSGVEGYGYTF. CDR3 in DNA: TGTGCCAGCAGTTTATCCGGGGTAGAAGGCTATGGCTACACCTTC.

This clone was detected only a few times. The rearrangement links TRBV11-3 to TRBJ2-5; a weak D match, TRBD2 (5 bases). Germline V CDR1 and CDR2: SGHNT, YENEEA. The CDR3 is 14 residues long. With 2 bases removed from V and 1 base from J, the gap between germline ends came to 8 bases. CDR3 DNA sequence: TGTGCCAGCAGCTTATTCGGGATCCAAGAGACCCAGTACTTC. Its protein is CASSLFGIQETQYF.

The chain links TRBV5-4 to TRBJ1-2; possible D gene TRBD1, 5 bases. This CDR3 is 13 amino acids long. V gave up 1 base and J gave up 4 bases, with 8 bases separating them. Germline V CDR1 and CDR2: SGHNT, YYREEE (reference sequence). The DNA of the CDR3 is TGTGCCAGCAGCTTGTTTCAGGGCTATGGCTACACCTTC. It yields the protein CASSLFQGYGYTF.

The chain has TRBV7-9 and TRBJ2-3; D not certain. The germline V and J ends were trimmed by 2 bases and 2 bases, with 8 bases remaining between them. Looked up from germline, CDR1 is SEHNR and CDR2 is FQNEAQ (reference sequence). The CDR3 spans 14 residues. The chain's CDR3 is CASSLNTDTDTQYF. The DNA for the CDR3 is TGTGCCAGCAGCTTAAATACAGACACAGATACGCAGTATTTT.

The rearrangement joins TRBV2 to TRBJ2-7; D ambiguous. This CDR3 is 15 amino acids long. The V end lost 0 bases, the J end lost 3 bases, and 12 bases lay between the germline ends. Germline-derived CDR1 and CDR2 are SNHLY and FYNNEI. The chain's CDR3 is CASSEARRHFYEQYF. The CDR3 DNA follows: TGTGCCAGCAGTGAAGCGCGTAGACACTTCTACGAGCAGTACTTC.

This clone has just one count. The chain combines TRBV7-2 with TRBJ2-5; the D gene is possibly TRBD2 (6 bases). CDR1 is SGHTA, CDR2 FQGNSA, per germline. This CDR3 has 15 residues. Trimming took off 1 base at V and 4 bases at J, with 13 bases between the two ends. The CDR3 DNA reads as TGTGCCAGCAGCTTAGGAACGGGAGTCGCAGAGACCCAGTACTTC. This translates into CASSLGTGVAETQYF. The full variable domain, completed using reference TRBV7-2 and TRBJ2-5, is GAGVSQSPSNKVTEKGKDVELRCDPISGHTALYWYRQSLGQGLEFLIYFQGNSAPDKSGLPSDRFSAERTGGSVSTLTIQRTQQEDSAVYLCASSLGTGVAETQYFGPGTRLLVL.

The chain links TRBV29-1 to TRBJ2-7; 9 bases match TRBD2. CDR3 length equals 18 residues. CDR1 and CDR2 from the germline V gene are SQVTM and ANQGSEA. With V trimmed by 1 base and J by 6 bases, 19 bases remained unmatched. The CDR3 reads CSVEGSQVASGMGREQYF. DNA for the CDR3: TGCAGCGTTGAAGGCAGTCAGGTAGCTAGCGGGATGGGCCGCGAGCAGTACTTC.

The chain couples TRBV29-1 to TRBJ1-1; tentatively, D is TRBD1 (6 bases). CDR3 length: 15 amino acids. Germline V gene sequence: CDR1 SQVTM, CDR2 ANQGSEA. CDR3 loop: CSERDTGLENTEAFF. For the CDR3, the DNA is TGCAGTGAGAGGGACACGGGCCTGGAAAACACTGAAGCTTTCTTT. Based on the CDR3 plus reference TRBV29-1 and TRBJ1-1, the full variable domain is SAVISQKPSRDICQRGTSLTIQCQVDSQVTMMFWYRQQPGQSLTLIATANQGSEATYESGFVIDKFPISRPNLTFSTLTVSNMSPEDSSIYLCSERDTGLENTEAFFGQGTRLTVV.

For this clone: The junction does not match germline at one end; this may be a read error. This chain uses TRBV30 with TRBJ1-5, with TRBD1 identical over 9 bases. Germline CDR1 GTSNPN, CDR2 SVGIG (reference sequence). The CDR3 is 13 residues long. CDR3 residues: CAWETGGKQPQHF. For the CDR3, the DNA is TGTGCCTGGGAAACAGGGGGCAAGCAGCCCCAGCATTTT. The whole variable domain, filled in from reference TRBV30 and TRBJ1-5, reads SQTIHQWPATLVQPVGSPLSLECTVEGTSNPNLYWYRQAAGRGLQLLFYSVGIGQISSEVPQNLSASRPQDRQFILSSKKLLLSDSGFYLCAWETGGKQPQHFGDGTRLSIL.

The CDR3 sequence is CASSLAGGSSGNTIYF. CDR3 coding DNA: TGTGCCAGCAGCCTCGCAGGGGGCAGTTCTGGAAACACCATATATTTT. V and J are TRBV3-1 (or the pseudogene TRBV3-2) and TRBJ1-3, with 8 bases matching TRBD1. The CDR3 contains 16 residues. Germline assignment: CDR1 LGHDT and CDR2 YNNKEL (reference sequence). V lost 4 bases and J lost 1; bases outside the gene matches: 6.

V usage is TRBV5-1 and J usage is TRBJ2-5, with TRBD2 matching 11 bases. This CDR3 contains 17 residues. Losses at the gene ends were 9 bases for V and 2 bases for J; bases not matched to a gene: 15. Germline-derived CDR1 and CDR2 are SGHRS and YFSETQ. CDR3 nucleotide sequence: TGCGCCACCCCGCCTAGCGGGGGGCCCCCTTCTCAAGAGACCCAGTACTTC. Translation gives CATPPSGGPPSQETQYF.

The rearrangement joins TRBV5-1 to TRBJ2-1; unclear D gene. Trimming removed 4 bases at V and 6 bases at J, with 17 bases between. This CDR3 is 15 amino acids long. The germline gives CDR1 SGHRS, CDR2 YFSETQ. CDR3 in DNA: TGCGCCAGCAGCGTGAGCTCTCCGTCCCTCAATGAGCAGTTCTTC. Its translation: CASSVSSPSLNEQFF. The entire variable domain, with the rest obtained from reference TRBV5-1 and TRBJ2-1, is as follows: KAGVTQTPRYLIKTRGQQVTLSCSPISGHRSVSWYQQTPGQGLQFLFEYFSETQRNKGNFPGRFSGRQFSNSRSEMNVSTLELGDSALYLCASSVSSPSLNEQFFGPGTRLTVL.

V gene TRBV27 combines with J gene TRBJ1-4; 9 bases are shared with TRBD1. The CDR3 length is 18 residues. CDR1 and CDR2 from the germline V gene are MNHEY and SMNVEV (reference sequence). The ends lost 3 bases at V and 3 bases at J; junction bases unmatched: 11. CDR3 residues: CASSFSPGQGLSNEKLFF. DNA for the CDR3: TGTGCCAGCAGTTTTTCCCCGGGACAGGGTTTGTCTAATGAAAAACTGTTTTTT.

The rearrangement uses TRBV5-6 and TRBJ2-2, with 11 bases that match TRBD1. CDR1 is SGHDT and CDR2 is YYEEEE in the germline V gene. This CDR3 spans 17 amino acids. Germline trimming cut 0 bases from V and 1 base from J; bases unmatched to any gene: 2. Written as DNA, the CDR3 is TGTGCCAGCAGCTTGGCGGGGACAGGGGGGAACACCGGGGAGCTGTTTTTT. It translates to CASSLAGTGGNTGELFF.

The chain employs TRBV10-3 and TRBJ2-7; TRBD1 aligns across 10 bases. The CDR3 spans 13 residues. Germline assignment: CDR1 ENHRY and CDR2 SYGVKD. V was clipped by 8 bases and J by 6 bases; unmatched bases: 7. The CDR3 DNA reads TGTGCCATCGGGACAGGGGATAACGTCGAGCAGTACTTC. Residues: CAIGTGDNVEQYF.

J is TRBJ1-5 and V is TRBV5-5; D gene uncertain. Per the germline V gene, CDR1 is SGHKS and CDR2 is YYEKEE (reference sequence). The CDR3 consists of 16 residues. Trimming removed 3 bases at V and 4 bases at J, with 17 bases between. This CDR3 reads CASSSRRDPGNQPQHF. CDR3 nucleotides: TGTGCCAGCAGCTCCCGGCGGGATCCGGGAAATCAGCCCCAGCATTTT.

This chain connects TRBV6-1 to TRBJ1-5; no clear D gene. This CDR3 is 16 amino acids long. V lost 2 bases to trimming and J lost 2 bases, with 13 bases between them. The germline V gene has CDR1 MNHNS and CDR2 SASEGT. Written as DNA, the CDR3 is TGTGCCAGCAGTGAACCCCACCGCGGCGGCAATCAGCCCCAGCATTTT. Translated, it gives CASSEPHRGGNQPQHF.

In nucleotides, the CDR3 is TGTGCCACCAGCAGAGCCACCGGGACAGGGGGCTACGAGCAGTACTTC. Translated: CATSRATGTGGYEQYF. This chain uses TRBV15 with TRBJ2-7; 11 bases line up with TRBD1. V was pared by 1 base and J by 3 bases, with 5 bases of the junction left unmatched. This CDR3 has 16 amino acids. Germline-derived CDR1 and CDR2 are LNHNV and YYDKDF (reference sequence).

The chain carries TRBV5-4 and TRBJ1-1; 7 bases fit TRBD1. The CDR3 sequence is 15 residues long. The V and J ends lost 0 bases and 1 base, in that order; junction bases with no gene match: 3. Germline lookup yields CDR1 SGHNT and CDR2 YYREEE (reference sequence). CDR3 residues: CASSLAQGTNTEAFF. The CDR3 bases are TGTGCCAGCAGCTTGGCACAGGGGACGAACACTGAAGCTTTCTTT.

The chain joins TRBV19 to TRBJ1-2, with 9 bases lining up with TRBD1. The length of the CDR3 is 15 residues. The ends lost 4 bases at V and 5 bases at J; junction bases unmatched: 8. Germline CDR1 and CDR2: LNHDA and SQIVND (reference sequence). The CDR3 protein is CASSTDRTGDYGYTF. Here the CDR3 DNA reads TGTGCCAGTAGTACCGACCGGACAGGGGATTATGGCTACACCTTC.

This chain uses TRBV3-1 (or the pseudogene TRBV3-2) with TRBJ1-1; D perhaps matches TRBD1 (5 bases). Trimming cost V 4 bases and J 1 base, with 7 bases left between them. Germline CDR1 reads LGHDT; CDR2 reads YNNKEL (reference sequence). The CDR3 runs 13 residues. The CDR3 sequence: CASSLQGNTEAFF. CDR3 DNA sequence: TGTGCCAGCAGCCTTCAGGGGAACACTGAAGCTTTCTTT.

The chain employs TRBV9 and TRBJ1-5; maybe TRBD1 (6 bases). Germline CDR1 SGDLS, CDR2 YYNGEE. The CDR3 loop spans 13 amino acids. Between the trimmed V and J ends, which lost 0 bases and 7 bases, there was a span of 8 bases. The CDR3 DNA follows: TGTGCCAGCAGCGTAGCAGGGGAGCAGCCCCAGCATTTT. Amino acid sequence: CASSVAGEQPQHF. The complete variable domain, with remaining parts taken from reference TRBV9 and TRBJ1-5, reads DSGVTQTPKHLITATGQRVTLRCSPRSGDLSVYWYQQSLDQGLQFLIQYYNGEERAKGNILERFSAQQFPDLHSELNLSSLELGDSALYFCASSVAGEQPQHFGDGTRLSIL.